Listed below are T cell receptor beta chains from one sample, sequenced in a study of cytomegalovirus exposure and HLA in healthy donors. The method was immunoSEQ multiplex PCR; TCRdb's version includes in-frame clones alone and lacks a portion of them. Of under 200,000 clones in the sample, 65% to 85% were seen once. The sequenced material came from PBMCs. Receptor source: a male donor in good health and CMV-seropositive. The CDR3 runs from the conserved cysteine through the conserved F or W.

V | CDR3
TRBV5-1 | CASSGTGEETQYF
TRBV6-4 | CASSDWGAKQFF
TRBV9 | CASSVDGASGSDEQFF
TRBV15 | CATSRDAGYEQYF
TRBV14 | CASSQDYRTSGTKPQETQYF
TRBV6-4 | CASSAAGPRLDSYNEQFF
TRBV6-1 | CATQTIHEQYF
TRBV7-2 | CASSPGQGASMAQYF
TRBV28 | CASSLFVAGIPLEQFF
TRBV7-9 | CASSLRGGEKLFF